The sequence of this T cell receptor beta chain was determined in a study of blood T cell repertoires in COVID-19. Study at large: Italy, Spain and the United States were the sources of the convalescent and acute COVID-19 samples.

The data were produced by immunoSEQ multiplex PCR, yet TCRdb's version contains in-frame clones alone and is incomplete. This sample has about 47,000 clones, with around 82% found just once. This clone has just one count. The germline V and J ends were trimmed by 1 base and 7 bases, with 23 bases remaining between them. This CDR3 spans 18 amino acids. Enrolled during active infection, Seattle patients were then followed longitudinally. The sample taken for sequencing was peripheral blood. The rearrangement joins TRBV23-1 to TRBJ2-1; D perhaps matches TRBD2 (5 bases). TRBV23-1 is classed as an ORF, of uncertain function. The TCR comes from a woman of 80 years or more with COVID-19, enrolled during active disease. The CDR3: CASSQCPPGPTRGNEQFF. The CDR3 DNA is TGCGCCAGCAGTCAATGCCCCCCAGGACCGACCCGCGGGAATGAGCAGTTCTTC.